Below are 30 T cell receptor beta chains sequenced from a single sample in a study of molecular identifiers for immune sequencing clone quantification. Via MiXCR, TCRdb re-called the PCR reads, giving one row per CDR3 protein. This sample has 65,000 or so distinct CDR3 sequences; approximately 17% occur once, and the top ten carry roughly 1.5%. The sequenced material came from naive CD8+ T cells from blood, with Jurkat cell RNA spiked in. The subset: FACS-sorted CD8+CD4-CCR7+CD45RA+ naive T cells. The receptors were gathered from a human donor in good health. Some libraries in this study had Jurkat cell RNA spiked in.

The sample holds many counts of this clonotype. V and J are TRBV20-1 and TRBJ2-3; a weak D match, TRBD2 (6 bases). CDR1 is DFQATT and CDR2 is SNEGSKA in the germline V gene (reference sequence). V was shortened by 8 bases and J by 2 bases, with 23 bases between the two germline ends. CDR3 length: 16 amino acids. CDR3 protein: CSNRGGLARHTDTQYF. In nucleotides, the CDR3 is TGCAGTAATCGGGGAGGTCTAGCGAGACACACAGATACGCAGTATTTT.

Only a few counts were recorded for this clonotype. The chain joins TRBV14 to TRBJ2-1; D remains ambiguous. V lost 0 bases, J lost 0 bases, and 9 bases lay in between. Germline CDR1 and CDR2: SGHDN and FVKESK. This CDR3 comprises 16 residues. CDR3 in DNA: TGTGCCAGCAGCCAAGACTTACCAAGCTCCTACAATGAGCAGTTCTTC. The encoded protein is CASSQDLPSSYNEQFF.

This clonotype was seen many times. This chain connects TRBV27 to TRBJ2-5, with 10 positions matching TRBD2. V gave up 5 bases and J gave up 5 bases; unmatched junction bases: 8. This CDR3 comprises 15 residues. Germline V gene lookup returns CDR1 MNHEY and CDR2 SMNVEV (reference sequence). CDR3 protein: CASSPTSGRAETQYF. CDR3 sequence (DNA): TGTGCCAGCAGTCCTACGAGCGGGAGGGCTGAGACCCAGTACTTC.

This clonotype was observed at least ten times. The rearrangement uses TRBV28 and TRBJ2-3; possibly TRBD1 for D (6 bases). CDR3 length equals 12 residues. Germline CDR1 MDHEN, CDR2 SYDVKM. V lost 7 bases and J 4 bases, leaving 9 bases between the germline ends. CDR3 in amino acids: CASTPGADTQYF. The DNA for the CDR3 is TGTGCCAGCACCCCAGGGGCAGATACGCAGTATTTT.

In this sample, this clonotype turned up many times. V is TRBV27 and J is TRBJ2-7, with D possibly TRBD2 on 6 matching bases. The CDR3 is 13 amino acids. Germline CDR1 and CDR2: MNHEY and SMNVEV (reference sequence). V shed 2 bases and J shed 6 bases, with 11 bases lying between them. The CDR3 DNA reads as TGTGCCAGCAGTTTAGGAGGGTGGTCCGAGCAGTACTTC. Its protein product is CASSLGGWSEQYF.

In this sample, this clonotype turned up many times. The V gene is TRBV19, the J gene TRBJ1-5; D call uncertain. Germline loops: CDR1 LNHDA, CDR2 SQIVND (reference sequence). V lost 2 bases to trimming and J lost 7 bases, with 12 bases between them. This CDR3 spans 14 amino acids. CDR3 bases: TGTGCCAGTAGTATATTTTCGGGCGACCAGCCCCAGCATTTT. Its protein is CASSIFSGDQPQHF. Variable domain in full (rest from reference TRBV19 and TRBJ1-5): DGGITQSPKYLFRKEGQNVTLSCEQNLNHDAMYWYRQDPGQGLRLIYYSQIVNDFQKGDIAEGYSVSREKKESFPLTVTSAQKNPTAFYLCASSIFSGDQPQHFGDGTRLSIL.

In this sample, this clonotype turned up a few times. This could be a read error, since a much larger clone is one nucleotide away. The chain uses TRBV29-1 and TRBJ2-1, with 9 nucleotides matching TRBD2. Germline V gene data show CDR1 as SQVTM and CDR2 as ANQGSEA. The CDR3 runs to 15 residues. CDR3 residues: CGVSVAGASYNEQFF. CDR3 in DNA: TGCGGCGTTTCAGTAGCGGGAGCCTCCTACAATGAGCAGTTCTTC.

The chain combines TRBV5-3 with TRBJ2-3, with 7 bases that match TRBD2. TRBV5-3 is an open reading frame, and its role is uncertain. Trimming took 8 bases from V and 4 from J; bases not matched to a gene: 19. The CDR3 is made up of 17 amino acids. The CDR3 DNA follows: TGTGCCAGCAGCCCTGTCACGCGGCGGGAGAACGCAGATACGCAGTATTTT. Translated: CASSPVTRRENADTQYF.

The gene calls are TRBV10-3 and TRBJ2-2; TRBD2 aligns across 9 bases. From germline, CDR1 is ENHRY and CDR2 SYGVKD. Trimming cost V 4 bases and J 3 bases; bases outside gene matches: 12. The CDR3 spans 18 residues. The CDR3 sequence: CAISGTGGRAVYTGELFF. DNA for the CDR3: TGTGCCATCAGTGGGACTGGCGGGAGGGCCGTATACACCGGGGAGCTGTTTTTT.

This clonotype was seen repeatedly, ten times or more. The chain couples TRBV6-5 to TRBJ2-3; TRBD2 aligns across 14 bases. The CDR3 has 15 residues. The V gene end was trimmed by 6 bases and the J gene end by 4 bases; junction bases not matched to a gene: 3. Germline CDR1 MNHEY, CDR2 SVGAGI. The CDR3 loop reads CASSGLAGGSDTQYF. The CDR3 region has the DNA TGTGCCAGCAGCGGACTAGCGGGAGGATCAGATACGCAGTATTTT.

This clonotype appeared many times. The chain employs TRBV27 and TRBJ2-7, with D possibly being TRBD1 (8 bases). The CDR3 is 13 amino acids. V was pared by 5 bases and J by 4 bases, with 12 bases between. Germline V gene data show CDR1 as MNHEY and CDR2 as SMNVEV (reference sequence). CDR3 amino acids: CASSLQGGYEQYF. For the CDR3, the DNA is TGTGCCAGCAGTCTACAGGGGGGGTACGAGCAGTACTTC.

This clonotype was recorded a few times. This chain links TRBV4-1 with TRBJ2-2; D remains ambiguous. Germline V gene lookup returns CDR1 MGHRA and CDR2 YSYEKL. The V gene lost 1 base and the J gene lost 5 bases, with 5 bases spanning the gap. CDR3 length: 13 residues. The chain's CDR3 is CASSQGVTGELFF. The DNA for the CDR3 is TGCGCCAGCAGCCAAGGAGTAACCGGGGAGCTGTTTTTT.

This clonotype appeared many times. The chain recombines TRBV18 with TRBJ2-3; no clear D. The CDR3 loop spans 16 amino acids. Germline values: CDR1 KGHSH, CDR2 LQKENI. Trimming cost V 0 bases and J 4 bases, with 14 bases left between them. CDR3 in amino acids: CASSPPSVSRADTQYF. The CDR3, as DNA: TGTGCCAGCTCACCACCTTCGGTAAGCCGGGCAGATACGCAGTATTTT.

This clonotype turned up a few times. CDR3 amino acids: CASSLRSGGIGSYEQYF. The DNA for the CDR3 is TGCGCCAGCAGCCTCCGGTCGGGCGGGATCGGCTCCTACGAGCAGTACTTC. This rearrangement joins TRBV4-1 to TRBJ2-7; perhaps TRBD2 as D (6 bases). This CDR3 has 17 residues. V was shortened by 4 bases and J by 0 bases, with 19 bases between the two germline ends. The germline CDR1 and CDR2 sequences are MGHRA and YSYEKL.

This clonotype was picked up many times. The V call is TRBV4-2, the J call TRBJ2-7; a weak D match, TRBD2 (5 bases). There are 15 residues in the CDR3. V lost 4 bases and J 0 bases, leaving 13 bases between the germline ends. Per germline, CDR1 LGHNA and CDR2 YNFKEQ. CDR3 sequence: CASSPYGTSSYEQYF. CDR3 nucleotide sequence: TGTGCCAGCAGCCCGTACGGAACTAGCTCCTACGAGCAGTACTTC.

The table lists this clonotype with many counts. The V and J genes are TRBV6-1 and TRBJ1-2; the match to TRBD1 covers 7 bases. Germline trimming cut 6 bases from V and 0 bases from J; bases unmatched to any gene: 4. Germline CDR1 MNHNS, CDR2 SASEGT. The CDR3 runs to 14 residues. The CDR3 reads CASSWTGANYGYTF. The CDR3 nucleotides are TGTGCCAGCAGCTGGACAGGAGCTAACTATGGCTACACCTTC.

This clonotype was seen at least ten times. The rearrangement links TRBV20-1 to TRBJ2-3; 15 bases match TRBD2. Germline V gene sequence: CDR1 DFQATT, CDR2 SNEGSKA (reference sequence). The CDR3 extends over 17 amino acids. V shed 3 bases and J 6 bases; nucleotides not matched to a gene: 10. The CDR3 DNA reads TGCAGTGCTAGGGGTGGAGGGACTAGCGGGAGGATGGATACGCAGTATTTT. This gives the protein CSARGGGTSGRMDTQYF.

The sample holds a few counts of this clonotype. The chain combines TRBV20-1 with TRBJ2-3; the match to TRBD1 covers 8 bases. Germline CDR1 is DFQATT and CDR2 is SNEGSKA (reference sequence). This CDR3 region has 16 residues. Trimming at V came to 1 base and at J to 0 bases, leaving 6 bases not matched to a gene. Here the CDR3 DNA reads TGCAGTGCTAGAGCTTTCTACAGGGGGAGCACAGATACGCAGTATTTT. Its protein product is CSARAFYRGSTDTQYF.

This clonotype was observed a single time. This chain connects TRBV11-1 to TRBJ2-7; the D gene is possibly TRBD1 (6 bases). The CDR3 is made up of 11 amino acids. V was cut by 9 bases and J by 3 bases, with 9 bases left in between. Germline CDR1 SGHAT, CDR2 FQDESV (reference sequence). CDR3 protein: CARGQDYEQYF. CDR3 in DNA: TGTGCCAGGGGACAAGACTACGAGCAGTACTTC.

The V and J genes are TRBV4-1 and TRBJ2-1, with D perhaps matching TRBD1 or TRBD2 (5 bases each). CDR1 is MGHRA and CDR2 is YSYEKL in the germline V gene. The CDR3 is 17 amino acids. The V gene lost 4 bases and the J gene lost 4 bases, with 20 bases spanning the gap. The chain's CDR3 is CASSRTPGPGFYNEQFF. The CDR3 DNA reads as TGCGCCAGCAGCCGCACACCGGGACCGGGCTTTTACAATGAGCAGTTCTTC.

This clonotype has a handful of counts. The chain is built from TRBV6-5 and TRBJ2-1; 12 bases match TRBD2. J gave up 1 base and V 5 bases, and 6 bases lay outside the gene matches. The CDR3 is made up of 17 amino acids. Germline V gene sequence: CDR1 MNHEY, CDR2 SVGAGI. The CDR3: CASSGELAGGSYNEQFF. The DNA for the CDR3 is TGTGCCAGCAGTGGGGAACTAGCGGGAGGTTCCTACAATGAGCAGTTCTTC.

The gene calls are TRBV13 and TRBJ2-1, with TRBD2 matching 7 bases. Per the germline V gene, CDR1 is PRHDT and CDR2 is FYEKMQ (reference sequence). The V segment lost 4 bases and the J segment 3 bases; nucleotides outside the gene matches: 6. The CDR3 covers 15 residues. In DNA form, the CDR3 reads TGTGCCAGCAGCTACGGACTAGAAATCTACAATGAGCAGTTCTTC. This encodes CASSYGLEIYNEQFF.

There are many counts of this clonotype. The chain joins TRBV6-5 to TRBJ1-1; D is uncertain. V lost 6 bases, J lost 0 bases, and 11 bases lay in between. Germline-derived CDR1 and CDR2 are MNHEY and SVGAGI. CDR3 length: 14 residues. The CDR3 protein is CASSLTAMNTEAFF. The DNA for the CDR3 is TGTGCCAGCAGCCTGACTGCCATGAACACTGAAGCTTTCTTT.

In this sample, this clonotype turned up many times. The rearrangement uses TRBV3-1 and TRBJ2-5; 11 positions agree with TRBD2. The germline V gene encodes CDR1 LGHDT and CDR2 YNNKEL (reference sequence). V lost 9 bases and J lost 4; bases outside the gene matches: 10. The CDR3 runs 15 residues. CDR3 coding DNA: TGTGCCAGTTGGGGGTTTCTAGCGGGAGGAGAGACCCAGTACTTC. This encodes CASWGFLAGGETQYF.

This clonotype has a count of ten or more. The chain carries TRBV28 and TRBJ1-2; D is ambiguous. The germline V gene has CDR1 MDHEN and CDR2 SYDVKM. The CDR3 is 16 amino acids. Trimming removed 6 bases from V and 0 bases from J, with 17 bases in between. The CDR3 loop is CASSHHFSEANYGYTF. The CDR3 DNA is TGTGCCAGCAGCCACCATTTTTCAGAAGCTAACTATGGCTACACCTTC.

A word on this clonotype: At one of its ends the junction is not consistent with the germline gene, which may arise from a read error. The V gene is TRBV10-3, the J gene TRBJ2-1; a weak D match, TRBD2 (6 bases). Germline CDR1 ENHRY, CDR2 SYGVKD. This CDR3 has 12 residues. CDR3 in amino acids: CGIGGTNNEQFF. DNA of the CDR3: TGTGGCATCGGCGGGACCAACAATGAGCAGTTCTTC.

This clonotype was counted at least ten times. The chain joins TRBV7-8 to TRBJ1-5; 9 positions match TRBD1. The V and J ends lost 1 base and 4 bases, in that order; junction bases with no gene match: 5. From germline, CDR1 is SGHVS and CDR2 FQNEAQ. The length of the CDR3 is 16 residues. The CDR3 sequence: CASSLGTGAANQPQHF. Written as DNA, the CDR3 is TGTGCCAGCAGCTTAGGGACAGGGGCGGCAAATCAGCCCCAGCATTTT.

This clonotype was seen a handful of times. CDR3 bases: TGTGCCAGTAGAGCGGGTCTAAGGCATAATGAGCAGTTCTTC. This translates into CASRAGLRHNEQFF. The genes are TRBV27 and TRBJ2-1, with TRBD2 as a possible D gene (6 bases). CDR1 is MNHEY, CDR2 SMNVEV, per germline (reference sequence). This CDR3 is built from 14 residues. V was pared by 9 bases and J by 7 bases, with 19 bases between.

Notes on this clonotype: Being one base from a much bigger clone, this may be a read error. The J gene is TRBJ2-1, the V gene TRBV29-1; D perhaps matches TRBD1 (5 bases). Germline-derived CDR1 and CDR2 are SQVTM and ANQGSEA. The CDR3 consists of 14 residues. The CDR3 nucleotides are TGCAGCGTTGAAGATCTGGGGCCCTACAGTGAGCAGTTCTTC. Translated: CSVEDLGPYSEQFF.

Ten or more counts support this clonotype. V is TRBV20-1 and J is TRBJ2-2; D is unresolved. With 2 bases removed from V and 6 bases from J, the gap between germline ends came to 25 bases. The CDR3 is made up of 18 amino acids. Germline CDR1 reads DFQATT; CDR2 reads SNEGSKA (reference sequence). The DNA for the CDR3 is TGCAGTGCTAGAATCAGCTCCGGACCCGAAGGATGGGCCGGGGAGCTGTTTTTT. Translation gives CSARISSGPEGWAGELFF.